This T cell receptor beta chain was observed in a study of cytotoxic CD8 clonotypes in ibrutinib-treated CLL. Study results and limitations: Public clonotypes were uncommon and contracted or stayed stable on treatment. Ibrutinib response saw clonality rise, and progression saw it return toward baseline.

The CDR3 spans 16 residues. J lost 6 bases, V lost 8 bases, and 14 bases had no gene match. Germline V gives CDR1 MNHEY, CDR2 SMNVEV (reference sequence). On this clone itself: Its antigen is unidentified.

Library input was 1.5 to 2 micrograms of DNA from cryopreserved PBMCs. The sequencing depth, 1 in 200,000 to 1 in 1 million T cells, was the target. Libraries were prepared by immunoSEQ multiplex PCR; TCRdb keeps only in-frame clonotypes and omits some of them. The sample holds about 68,000 clones, 90% seen once. The TCR comes from a human donor with chronic lymphocytic leukemia. The sample consisted of PBMCs, taken after 12 months of ibrutinib treatment. The chain is built from TRBV27 and TRBJ2-2; 8 nucleotides line up with TRBD1. CDR3 region: CASPRRGQGFPGELFF. The CDR3 DNA reads as TGTGCCAGCCCCCGGCGAGGACAGGGCTTTCCCGGGGAGCTGTTTTTT.